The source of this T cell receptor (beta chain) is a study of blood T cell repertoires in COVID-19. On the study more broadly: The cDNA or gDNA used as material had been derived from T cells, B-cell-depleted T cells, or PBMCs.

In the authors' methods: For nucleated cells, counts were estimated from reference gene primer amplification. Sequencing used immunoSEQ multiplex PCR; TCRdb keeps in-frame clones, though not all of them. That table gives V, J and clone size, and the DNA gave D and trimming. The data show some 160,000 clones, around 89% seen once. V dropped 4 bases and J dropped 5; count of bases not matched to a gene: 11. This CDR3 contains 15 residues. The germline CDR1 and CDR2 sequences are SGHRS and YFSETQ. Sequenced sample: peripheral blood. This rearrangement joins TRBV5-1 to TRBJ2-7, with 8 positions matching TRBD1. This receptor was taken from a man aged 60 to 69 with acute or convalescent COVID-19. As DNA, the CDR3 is TGCGCCAGCAGCGGGGGGACAGGCAGGTTCCACGAGCAGTACTTC. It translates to CASSGGTGRFHEQYF.